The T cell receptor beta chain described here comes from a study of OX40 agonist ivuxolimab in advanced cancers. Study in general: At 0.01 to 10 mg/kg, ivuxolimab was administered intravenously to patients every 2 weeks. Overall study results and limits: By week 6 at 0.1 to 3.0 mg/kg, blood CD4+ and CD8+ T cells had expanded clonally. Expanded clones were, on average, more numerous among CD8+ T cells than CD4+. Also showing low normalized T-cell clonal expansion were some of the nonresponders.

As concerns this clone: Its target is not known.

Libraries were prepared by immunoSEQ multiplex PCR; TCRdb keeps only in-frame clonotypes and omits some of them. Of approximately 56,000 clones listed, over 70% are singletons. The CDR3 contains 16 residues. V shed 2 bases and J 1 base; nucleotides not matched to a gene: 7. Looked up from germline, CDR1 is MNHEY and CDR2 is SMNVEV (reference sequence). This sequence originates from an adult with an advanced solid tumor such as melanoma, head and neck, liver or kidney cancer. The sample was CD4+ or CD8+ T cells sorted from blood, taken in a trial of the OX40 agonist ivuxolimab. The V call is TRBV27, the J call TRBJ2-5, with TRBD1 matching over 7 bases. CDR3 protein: CASSLMTGFSQETQYF. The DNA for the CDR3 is TGTGCCAGCAGTTTAATGACAGGGTTCTCCCAAGAGACCCAGTACTTC.